The 27 T cell receptor beta chains below come from one sample, sequenced in a study of blood T cell repertoires in COVID-19. Here immunoSEQ multiplex PCR was the method, and the copy in TCRdb shows in-frame clones only, minus some. In the table there are nearly 70,000 clones, 70% to 90% of which are singletons. Sequences were obtained from peripheral blood. The receptors here all came from a woman in her 50s with COVID-19, enrolled during active disease.

V usage is TRBV11-3 and J usage is TRBJ2-7; TRBD1 agrees at 10 bases. The CDR3 has 15 residues. V lost 3 bases to trimming and J lost 2 bases; unmatched junction nucleotides: 4. Germline V CDR1 and CDR2: SGHNT, YENEEA. The CDR3: CASSFRQGAAYEQYF. The CDR3 bases are TGTGCCAGCAGCTTCCGACAGGGGGCAGCCTACGAGCAGTACTTC.

The V and J genes are TRBV2 and TRBJ2-1; TRBD2 might be the D (6 bases). The V end lost 3 bases, the J end lost 9 bases, and 18 bases lay between the germline ends. Germline loops: CDR1 SNHLY, CDR2 FYNNEI. This CDR3 contains 15 residues. CDR3 bases: TGTGCCAGCAGTGATGACGGGGGTTGGCGGGTTGAGCAGTTCTTC. Its protein product is CASSDDGGWRVEQFF.

This clone appeared once. J is TRBJ1-5 and V is TRBV6-5; 8 positions match TRBD1. CDR1 and CDR2 (germline): MNHEY, SVGAGI. Losses at the gene ends were 10 bases for V and 0 bases for J; bases not matched to a gene: 8. The CDR3 extends over 15 amino acids. DNA for the CDR3: TGTGCCACCCGGGACAGGATCTATAGCAATCAGCCCCAGCATTTT. Encoded protein: CATRDRIYSNQPQHF.

The rearrangement links TRBV27 to TRBJ1-6; D unresolved. The germline V and J ends were trimmed by 11 bases and 10 bases, with 21 bases remaining between them. Germline values: CDR1 MNHEY, CDR2 SMNVEV (reference sequence). This CDR3 is 14 amino acids long. CDR3 residues: CAQVSWRPRSPLHF. Here the CDR3 DNA reads TGTGCCCAGGTCAGTTGGAGGCCTCGGTCACCCCTCCACTTT.

The chain employs TRBV24-1 and TRBJ2-2, with a possible D match to TRBD2 (5 bases). Germline V gene lookup returns CDR1 KGHDR and CDR2 SFDVKD. The CDR3 totals 15 residues. Trimming removed 3 bases at V and 7 bases at J, with 14 bases between. CDR3 in DNA: TGTGCCACCAGTGATCTTAGGGCCGGGATCGGGGAGCTGTTTTTT. Amino acid sequence: CATSDLRAGIGELFF.

This chain joins TRBV9 and TRBJ2-1, with TRBD1 as a possible D gene (6 bases). The CDR3 totals 16 residues. The germline V gene encodes CDR1 SGDLS and CDR2 YYNGEE. Trimming took 4 bases from V and 4 from J, leaving 18 bases between them. Here the CDR3 DNA reads TGTGCCAGCAGCCCTCAAAAAGGGGGATCATACAATGAGCAGTTCTTC. Protein sequence: CASSPQKGGSYNEQFF.

The chain employs TRBV5-4 and TRBJ2-5; possible D gene TRBD2, 5 bases. Germline V gene lookup returns CDR1 SGHNT and CDR2 YYREEE (reference sequence). With 7 bases removed from V and 6 bases from J, the gap between germline ends came to 10 bases. This CDR3 comprises 11 residues. CDR3 sequence reads: CASGLKQTQYF. In nucleotides, the CDR3 is TGTGCCAGCGGACTCAAGCAGACCCAGTACTTC.

The V gene is TRBV28, the J gene TRBJ1-1; possibly TRBD1 for D (5 bases). CDR3 length equals 13 residues. CDR1 and CDR2 from the germline V gene are MDHEN and SYDVKM. V lost 4 bases, J lost 1 base, and 7 bases lay in between. As DNA, the CDR3 is TGTGCCAGCAGTTCCGGGGGGAACACTGAAGCTTTCTTT. Translation gives CASSSGGNTEAFF.

CDR3 residues: CASSLLAGAGEQYF. In DNA form, the CDR3 reads TGTGCCAGCAGCCTACTAGCGGGAGCCGGCGAGCAGTACTTC. This chain joins TRBV7-2 and TRBJ2-7; 11 bases are shared with TRBD2. Germline assignment: CDR1 SGHTA and CDR2 FQGNSA. V shed 5 bases and J 6 bases; nucleotides not matched to a gene: 6. This CDR3 is built from 14 residues.

The chain links TRBV9 to TRBJ2-1; D is ambiguous. The V gene's germline CDR1 is SGDLS and CDR2 YYNGEE. The CDR3 has 16 residues. Trimming shortened V by 0 bases and J by 0 bases, and 10 bases separated the two germline ends. The CDR3 region has the DNA TGTGCCAGCAGCGTAGGCGGCAGTAGCTCCTACAATGAGCAGTTCTTC. Protein product: CASSVGGSSSYNEQFF.

The chain links TRBV25-1 to TRBJ2-1; 9 bases align to TRBD2. The J segment lost 5 bases and the V segment lost 2 bases, leaving 1 base of the junction unmatched. Germline CDR1 reads MGHDK; CDR2 reads SYGVNS. The CDR3 sequence is 14 residues long. For the CDR3, the DNA is TGTGCCAGCAGTGAAGCGGGAGGGAACAATGAGCAGTTCTTC. Translation: CASSEAGGNNEQFF.

Here the CDR3 reads CASSIVGTQRGGELFF. CDR3 coding DNA: TGTGCCAGTAGTATAGTCGGGACTCAGCGAGGCGGGGAGCTGTTTTTT. The chain links TRBV19 to TRBJ2-2; possibly TRBD2 for D (6 bases). The CDR3 totals 16 residues. Germline CDR1 and CDR2: LNHDA and SQIVND (reference sequence). V was cut by 1 base and J by 7 bases, with 16 bases left in between.

In this sample, this clone turned up once. The genes are TRBV5-1 and TRBJ2-1, with 13 bases lining up with TRBD2. Per germline, CDR1 SGHRS and CDR2 YFSETQ. V lost 3 bases and J lost 0; bases outside the gene matches: 3. The CDR3 sequence is 17 residues long. The CDR3 DNA reads TGCGCCAGCAGCTGGGGACTAGCGGGAACCTCCTACAATGAGCAGTTCTTC. Protein product: CASSWGLAGTSYNEQFF.

The V and J genes are TRBV10-3 and TRBJ1-2; D remains unclear. The germline V gene has CDR1 ENHRY and CDR2 SYGVKD. Trimming shortened V by 10 bases and J by 4 bases, and 16 bases separated the two germline ends. This CDR3 is built from 13 residues. CDR3 DNA sequence: TGTGCCACCGAAGATAAAGCAACCTATGGCTACACCTTC. This encodes CATEDKATYGYTF.

The genes are TRBV9 and TRBJ2-7; TRBD2 agrees at 8 bases. Germline trimming cut 3 bases from V and 6 bases from J; bases unmatched to any gene: 11. The CDR3 contains 15 residues. Looked up from germline, CDR1 is SGDLS and CDR2 is YYNGEE. The CDR3 region has the DNA TGTGCCAGCAGCGCCAGCGGGAGTGCCCCTGGCGAGCAGTACTTC. The encoded protein is CASSASGSAPGEQYF.

This chain connects TRBV5-5 to TRBJ2-7; possible D gene TRBD2, 7 bases. With 4 bases removed from V and 5 bases from J, the gap between germline ends came to 16 bases. Germline loops: CDR1 SGHKS, CDR2 YYEKEE (reference sequence). The CDR3 is made up of 14 amino acids. In DNA, the CDR3 is TGTGCCAGCAGCAGGGGGGGCGCGTACCACGAGCAGTACTTC. Translation: CASSRGGAYHEQYF.

The chain employs TRBV9 and TRBJ1-5; D not resolved. CDR1 is SGDLS, CDR2 YYNGEE, per germline. The CDR3 loop spans 14 amino acids. V was trimmed by 2 bases and J by 5 bases, leaving 11 bases between them. CDR3 protein: CASSVGSRDQPQHF. In nucleotides, the CDR3 is TGTGCCAGCAGCGTCGGGTCGAGAGATCAGCCCCAGCATTTT.

The chain is built from TRBV19 and TRBJ1-2; 8 bases fit TRBD1. The CDR3 totals 14 residues. The V segment lost 7 bases and the J segment 1 base; nucleotides outside the gene matches: 5. Per the germline V gene, CDR1 is LNHDA and CDR2 is SQIVND (reference sequence). The CDR3 DNA follows: TGTGCCAGTAAGATGACAGGGGATAACTATGGCTACACCTTC. It translates to CASKMTGDNYGYTF.

The chain employs TRBV7-2 and TRBJ1-1; D is unresolved. CDR3 size: 13 residues. Germline CDR1 reads SGHTA; CDR2 reads FQGNSA. V was shortened by 5 bases and J by 1 base, with 8 bases between the two germline ends. Here the CDR3 DNA reads TGTGCCAGCAGCCCGACTGGGAACACTGAAGCTTTCTTT. It yields the protein CASSPTGNTEAFF.

The chain links TRBV7-2 to TRBJ2-3; 10 bases agree with TRBD2. The trim removed 1 base at V and 2 bases at J, leaving 12 bases unmatched. Looked up from germline, CDR1 is SGHTA and CDR2 is FQGNSA. There are 19 residues in the CDR3. In DNA, the CDR3 is TGTGCCAGCAGCTTAGATCCCGCTAGCGGGAGCTCTTACACAGATACGCAGTATTTT. Its protein is CASSLDPASGSSYTDTQYF.

The CDR3 protein is CASSESGRRHSYEQYF. The CDR3 coding sequence is TGTGCCAGCAGTGAGAGCGGGAGGCGACACTCCTACGAGCAGTACTTC. V usage is TRBV27 and J usage is TRBJ2-7; 9 positions match TRBD2. After removal of 5 bases from V and 0 bases from J, the junction contained 8 bases not matched to a gene. The germline V gene encodes CDR1 MNHEY and CDR2 SMNVEV (reference sequence). The CDR3 spans 16 residues.

This sequence joins TRBV19 and TRBJ2-2; D possibly corresponds to TRBD2 (5 bases). The CDR3 is made up of 14 amino acids. V was trimmed by 6 bases and J by 0 bases, leaving 8 bases between them. Germline CDR1 and CDR2: LNHDA and SQIVND (reference sequence). The CDR3 DNA follows: TGTGCCAGTAGCTCCGGGACGAACACCGGGGAGCTGTTTTTT. It specifies CASSSGTNTGELFF.

V is TRBV27 and J is TRBJ2-1; TRBD2 agrees at 16 bases. The V and J ends lost 5 bases and 9 bases, in that order; junction bases with no gene match: 10. Germline assignment: CDR1 MNHEY and CDR2 SMNVEV (reference sequence). CDR3 size: 17 residues. Written as DNA, the CDR3 is TGTGCCAGCAGTCCACCGGGACTAGCGGGAGGGCCGGGTGAGCAGTTCTTC. Its translation: CASSPPGLAGGPGEQFF.

CDR3 nucleotides: TGTGCCAGTAGTTCACAGGGGAGGAATAACGAGCAGTACTTC. It encodes CASSSQGRNNEQYF. The chain links TRBV19 to TRBJ2-7, with a tentative D call TRBD1 (7 bases). V gave up 5 bases and J gave up 5 bases, with 16 bases separating them. Germline values: CDR1 LNHDA, CDR2 SQIVND (reference sequence). The CDR3 spans 14 residues.

The rearrangement uses TRBV29-1 and TRBJ2-3; no firm D call. Trimming removed 6 bases at V and 4 bases at J, with 20 bases between. The CDR3 sequence is 15 residues long. Germline assignment: CDR1 SQVTM and CDR2 ANQGSEA. The CDR3 DNA follows: TGCAGCGTCGGTACTCTAGACGCTATACCAGATACGCAGTATTTT. Protein product: CSVGTLDAIPDTQYF.

The chain couples TRBV12-3 or TRBV12-4 to TRBJ2-3; 7 nucleotides align to TRBD1. Trimming at V came to 6 bases and at J to 12 bases, leaving 6 bases not matched to a gene. CDR3 size: 11 residues. The CDR3 region is CASSLGTAQYF. The CDR3 DNA sequence: TGTGCCAGCAGCCTCGGGACAGCTCAGTATTTT.

This chain uses TRBV5-1 with TRBJ1-1; D gene ambiguous. V was clipped by 3 bases and J by 0 bases, with 12 bases between them. The V gene's germline CDR1 is SGHRS and CDR2 YFSETQ. This CDR3 is built from 15 residues. The CDR3 sequence: CASSSTATMNTEAFF. The CDR3 DNA follows: TGCGCCAGCAGCTCCACGGCGACAATGAACACTGAAGCTTTCTTT.